This T cell receptor (beta chain) originates from a study of read filtering for tumor transcriptome and immune sequencing (dated by TCRdb to between 2020 and 2021). Notes on the research overall: The cohort was composed of about 18 male and 14 female patients, with a mean age of 65.9 years and an age range of roughly 40 to 80. Under revised international staging, fewer than ten patients fell into R-ISS I, some 15 into R-ISS II and about 7 into R-ISS III. After DNase treatment, whole-transcriptome libraries were prepared with the TruSeq RNA Access Library Prep Kit. Per sample, about 4.05 to 11 million TCR-region mapped reads were obtained with IR-seq, compared with only roughly 75 to 1,400 with RNA-seq. Using the same bone marrow samples, the study ran both targeted immune repertoire sequencing and bulk whole-transcriptome sequencing and then compared the TCR repertoires from each method. As a main aim, a read-filtering strategy for immune repertoire data was addressed, with the specific question being whether clonotypes supported by a single read should be removed. Study-level results and caveats: Single-read clonotypes made up roughly four fifths of clonotypes but approximately 3.5% of total reads in IR-seq, and 70% to 75% of clonotypes and approximately 48% of reads in RNA-seq. The correlation between IR-seq and RNA-seq shared clonotype proportions was increased by removal of single-read clonotypes. The sorted CD138-negative fraction was a mixed bone marrow immune population, not purified T cells. IR-seq captured clonotypes at much higher depth and more reliably than RNA-seq, and smaller IR-seq throughput sufficed to identify most shared clonotypes.

This clonotype was observed at least ten times. This receptor's antigen is unknown. The sample holds no much larger clone one base away, and base qualities are not on file. Trimming takes 4 bases from V and 0 bases from J, and the germline ends sit 7 bases apart. The CDR3 contains 13 residues, cysteine and phenylalanine counted. Only the CDR3 DNA is retained, 39 bases long and in frame from the first base. From a lookup of the germline V gene, CDR1 and CDR2 are SQVTM and ANQGSEA. TCR libraries were built from approximately 0.4 ug RNA with the Immunoverse kit, using molecular barcoded adaptors covering alpha/delta and beta/gamma chains. The same RNA used for transcriptome sequencing was used for TCR library preparation. Sequencing of TCR libraries was carried out on an Illumina HiSeq 4000 with 2 x 150 cycles. In the original analysis: TCR reads were aligned to human V, D, J and C references and assembled into CDR3 clonotypes with MiXCR, including quality filtering and error correction. The tcR package in R was used for analysis of clonotype counts and gene usage diversity. Raw mapping reads were checked after the RNA-seq reads had been mapped by STAR aligner version 2.5.3a onto the human GRCh37 genome. To test how sequencing depth affects detected clonotypes, IR-seq fastq files were randomly downsampled with Seqtk 1.3. TCRdb reprocessed the public reads (quality trimming at Q25 with fastp, clone calling with MiXCR) and kept in-frame beta chains. Entries are consolidated by CDR3 protein sequence, retaining the most common genes and DNA. The V and J calls here are based on TCRdb, not the publication. Here the sample has around 41,000 distinct CDR3 sequences; about 15% occur a single time. The ten most abundant clones make up roughly 18% of the sample.

Every patient had bone marrow sampled at the time of active disease. Isolation of bone marrow mononuclear cells was performed by Ficoll-Hypaque density gradient centrifugation. Myeloma plasma cells were removed and CD138-negative cells were collected by negative selection after labeling with CD138 magnetic microbeads on a MACS separator. Purity of the isolated cells was checked by flow cytometry on an Attune NxT using CD138 antibodies. TRIzol reagent was used to extract total RNA, and a NanoDrop spectrophotometer was used to quantify the extracted RNA. For each patient, the CD138-negative bone marrow sample underwent paired RNA-seq and IR-seq.

The sequence joins TRBV29-1 to TRBJ1-5, with the identity of the D gene unclear. The sample was a population of CD138-negative cells sorted from bone marrow. The label giving this sample's cell subset or site can be read as: bone marrow mononuclear cells depleted of CD138+ plasma/myeloma cells by negative magnetic selection. This receptor was taken from a donor over 35 with multiple myeloma. The CDR3 protein sequence reads: CSVGGDSNQPQHF. The nucleotide sequence is TGCAGCGTTGGTGGCGATAGCAATCAGCCCCAGCATTTT.